This T cell receptor beta chain came from a study of regulatory T cells in long-lasting Graves disease. About the research overall: Those Graves' patients who were newly diagnosed had been on antithyroid drugs under 3 months. Study findings and constraints: Persistent Graves' patients showed less TCR diversity than newly diagnosed ones.

This CDR3 has 15 residues. V lost 4 bases and J 0 bases, leaving 12 bases between the germline ends. The germline CDR1 and CDR2 sequences are SGHRS and YFSETQ. Building of the TCR beta libraries involved iRepertoire HTBI primers and Arm-PCR of CDR3 regions. Using its own MiXCR run on the multiplex PCR reads, TCRdb lists one record per CDR3 protein. Of about 530,000 distinct CDR3 sequences listed, roughly 16% are singletons. A note on this clonotype: Antigen unknown.

Noted time point: newly diagnosed GD, antithyroid drugs for less than 3 months. Generation of the TCR library employed RNA extracted from PBMCs. The same sample was also used in a study of T cells in Graves' hyperthyroidism and ophthalmopathy.

The source was peripheral blood mononuclear cells (PBMCs), collected at new diagnosis, from a patient treated with antithyroid drugs. The receptor was derived from a woman aged 35-65 years with Graves disease. The genes are TRBV5-1 and TRBJ2-3, with D possibly being TRBD1 (6 bases). In DNA form, the CDR3 reads TGCGCCAGCAGCCGTCAGGGGTCCAGCACAGATACGCAGTATTTT. Protein sequence: CASSRQGSSTDTQYF.